This T cell receptor (beta chain) was documented in a study of identical twins. The table lists this clonotype with a few counts. The antigen is undetermined. Each CDR3 protein gets one entry after TCRdb re-called the 5' RACE reads with MiXCR. The data hold a few hundred thousand distinct CDR3 sequences, with roughly 9% observed a single time. Regarding the study as a whole: For cord blood, abundant beta clonotypes had fewer insertions, unlike memory repertoires, which showed none.

Healthy Caucasian individuals made up all the donors. The V gene lost 3 bases and the J gene lost 0 bases, with 9 bases spanning the gap. Looked up from germline, CDR1 is DFQATT and CDR2 is SNEGSKA (reference sequence). The CDR3 is 14 amino acids. The V and J genes are TRBV20-1 and TRBJ1-5, with D unresolved. The sequence derives from a woman aged 50 to 60 in good health. The sample comprised naive T cells sorted from blood. The CDR3 protein is CSASKSASNQPQHF. The CDR3 DNA is TGCAGTGCTAGTAAATCGGCTAGCAATCAGCCCCAGCATTTT.